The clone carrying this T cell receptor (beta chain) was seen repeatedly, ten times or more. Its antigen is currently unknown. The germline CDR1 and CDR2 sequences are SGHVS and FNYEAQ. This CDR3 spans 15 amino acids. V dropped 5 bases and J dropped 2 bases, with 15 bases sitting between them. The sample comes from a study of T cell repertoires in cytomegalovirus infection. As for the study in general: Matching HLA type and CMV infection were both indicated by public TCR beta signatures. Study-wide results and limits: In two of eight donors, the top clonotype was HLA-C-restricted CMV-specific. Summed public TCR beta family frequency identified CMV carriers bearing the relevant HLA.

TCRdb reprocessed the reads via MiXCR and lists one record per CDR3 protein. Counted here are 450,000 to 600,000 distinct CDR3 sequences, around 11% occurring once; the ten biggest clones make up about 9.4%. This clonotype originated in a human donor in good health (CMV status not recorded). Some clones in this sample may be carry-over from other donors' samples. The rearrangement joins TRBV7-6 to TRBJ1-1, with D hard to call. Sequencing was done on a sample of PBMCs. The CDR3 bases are TGTGCCAGCAGCGCAGACACAAGACCAAACACTGAAGCTTTCTTT. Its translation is CASSADTRPNTEAFF.